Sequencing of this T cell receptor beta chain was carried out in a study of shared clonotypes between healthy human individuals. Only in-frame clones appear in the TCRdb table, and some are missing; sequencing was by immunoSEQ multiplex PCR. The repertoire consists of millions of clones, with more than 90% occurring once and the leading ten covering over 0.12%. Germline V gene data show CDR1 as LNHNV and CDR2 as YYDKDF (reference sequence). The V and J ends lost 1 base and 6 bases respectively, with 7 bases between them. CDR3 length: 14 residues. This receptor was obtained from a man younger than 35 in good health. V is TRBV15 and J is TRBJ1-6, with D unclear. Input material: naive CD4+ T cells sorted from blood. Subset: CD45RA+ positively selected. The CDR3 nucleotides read TGTGCCACCAGCAGAGGGAAAATTAATTCACCCCTCCACTTT. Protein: CATSRGKINSPLHF. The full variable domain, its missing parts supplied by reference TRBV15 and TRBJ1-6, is DAMVIQNPRYQVTQFGKPVTLSCSQTLNHNVMYWYQQKSSQAPKLLFHYYDKDFNNEADTPDNFQSRRPNTSFCFLDIRSPGLGDTAMYLCATSRGKINSPLHFGNGTRLTVT.